These T cell receptor beta chains were read from a single sample in a study of OX40 agonist ivuxolimab in advanced cancers. The table came from immunoSEQ multiplex PCR; TCRdb's copy has only in-frame clones and leaves some out. In the table there are about 71,000 clones, roughly 94% of which are singletons. This specimen was CD4+ or CD8+ T cells sorted from blood, taken in a trial of the OX40 agonist ivuxolimab. The source of these receptors is an adult with an advanced solid tumor such as melanoma, head and neck, liver or kidney cancer. The CDR3 runs from the conserved cysteine through the conserved F or W. A D gene is named only where the DNA matches it firmly. Size is omitted from some rows. Given values are once, few, many or a class for expanded clones.

clone size	D gene	V gene	J gene	CDR3 protein	CDR3 DNA
few	NA	TRBV9	TRBJ1-1	CASSVAAGANTEAFF	TGTGCCAGCAGCGTAGCAGCAGGGGCGAACACTGAAGCTTTCTTT
NA	NA	TRBV27	TRBJ1-2	CASREVDSYGYTF	TGTGCCAGCAGGGAAGTGGACAGCTATGGCTACACCTTC
NA	NA	TRBV5-8	TRBJ1-1	CASSLGLLEAFF	TGTGCCAGCAGCTTGGGGCTCCTGGAAGCTTTCTTT
once	TRBD2	TRBV9	TRBJ2-3	CASSVDSTSGTDTQYF	TGTGCCAGCAGCGTCGACTCGACTAGCGGGACAGATACGCAGTATTTT
once	NA	TRBV6-1	TRBJ1-5	CASSDPTAQHF	TGTGCCAGCAGTGACCCGACAGCACAGCATTTT
NA	NA	TRBV19	TRBJ1-5	CASSITIRAYNQPQHF	TGTGCCAGTAGTATTACCATCCGGGCCTACAATCAGCCCCAGCATTTT
NA	TRBD2	TRBV4-3	TRBJ2-1	CASSQEVRLAAFPFF	TGCGCCAGCAGCCAAGAAGTGCGACTAGCGGCCTTCCCGTTCTTC
once	TRBD1	TRBV4-3	TRBJ2-7	CASSQGTGVYEQYF	TGCGCCAGCAGCCAAGGGACAGGGGTCTACGAGCAGTACTTC
NA	TRBD2	TRBV14	TRBJ2-3	CASSQDWGLAPSTDTQYF	TGTGCCAGCAGCCAAGATTGGGGACTAGCGCCCTCCACAGATACGCAGTATTTT
NA	NA	TRBV7-9	TRBJ1-2	CASSLFGGAMGYGYTF	TGTGCCAGCAGCTTATTTGGAGGGGCGATGGGGTATGGCTACACCTTC
few	TRBD2	TRBV28	TRBJ2-2	CASSLRTSRNTGELFF	TGTGCCAGCAGTTTACGGACTAGCAGAAACACCGGGGAGCTGTTTTTT
NA	NA	TRBV6-1	TRBJ2-7	CASSEAMARGGNYEQYF	TGTGCCAGCAGTGAAGCTATGGCCAGGGGGGGAAACTACGAGCAGTACTTC
NA	TRBD1	TRBV4-3	TRBJ1-1	CASSQEEGDREAFF	TGCGCCAGCAGCCAAGAGGAGGGGGACAGAGAAGCTTTCTTT
NA	TRBD1	TRBV7-2	TRBJ2-7	CASSPQGEYEQYF	TGTGCCAGCAGCCCCCAGGGGGAGTACGAGCAGTACTTC
NA	NA	TRBV4-3	TRBJ2-1	CASSQDLSSYNEQFF	TGCGCCAGCAGCCAAGACTTGAGCTCCTACAATGAGCAGTTCTTC
NA	TRBD2	TRBV2	TRBJ2-1	CASTEGLAGGSSYNEQFF	TGTGCCAGCACCGAGGGACTAGCGGGAGGGAGCTCCTACAATGAGCAGTTCTTC
NA	NA	TRBV28	TRBJ1-1	CATLDLNTEAFF	TGTGCCACCCTTGACTTGAACACTGAAGCTTTCTTT
NA	NA	TRBV29-1	TRBJ2-7	CSVRGSYEQYF	TGCAGCGTTCGGGGAAGCTACGAGCAGTACTTC
NA	TRBD1	TRBV10-2	TRBJ1-2	CASSDPGQGARVYGYTF	TGCGCCAGCAGTGATCCGGGACAGGGGGCGCGGGTCTATGGCTACACCTTC
NA	TRBD1	TRBV2	TRBJ2-7	CASIGTGTYEQYF	TGTGCCAGCATTGGGACAGGGACCTACGAGCAGTACTTC
once	TRBD1	TRBV6-5	TRBJ2-7	CASSRQGNHEQYF	TGTGCCAGCAGCCGACAGGGGAACCACGAGCAGTACTTC
NA	NA	TRBV9	TRBJ2-7	CASSVGDRIYEQYF	TGTGCCAGCAGCGTAGGGGACCGGATCTACGAGCAGTACTTC
NA	NA	TRBV5-1	TRBJ2-1	CASSLFPGHYNEQFF	TGCGCCAGCAGCTTGTTCCCGGGGCACTACAATGAGCAGTTCTTC
NA	TRBD1	TRBV7-8	TRBJ2-7	CASSLEGDSTSYEQYF	TGTGCCAGCAGCTTAGAAGGGGACAGTACCTCCTACGAGCAGTACTTC
NA	TRBD1	TRBV4-1	TRBJ2-3	CASSQDPTGTSTDTQYF	TGCGCCAGCAGCCAAGACCCGACAGGGACCAGCACAGATACGCAGTATTTT
NA	NA	TRBV5-1	TRBJ2-2	CASSLDTGELFF	TGCGCCAGCAGTCTCGACACCGGGGAGCTGTTTTTT
NA	TRBD1	TRBV4-3	TRBJ1-4	CASSQGRGGLDEKLFF	TGCGCCAGCAGCCAAGGGCGAGGGGGCCTTGATGAAAAACTGTTTTTT
NA	TRBD1	TRBV7-6	TRBJ1-3	CASSLEGSQGIPGNTIYF	TGTGCCAGCAGCTTAGAGGGGTCACAGGGGATCCCTGGAAACACCATATATTTT
NA	TRBD2	TRBV29-1	TRBJ2-1	CSVGLADYNEQFF	TGCAGCGTAGGACTAGCGGACTACAATGAGCAGTTCTTC
NA	NA	TRBV27	TRBJ1-4	CASRGTGSNEKLFF	TGTGCCAGCAGGGGAACAGGTTCCAATGAAAAACTGTTTTTT
NA	TRBD1	TRBV5-6	TRBJ2-7	CASSSTGDSYEQYF	TGTGCCAGCAGCTCAACAGGGGATAGCTACGAGCAGTACTTC
NA	NA	TRBV4-1	TRBJ1-6	CASSQDPPGVHNSPLHF	TGCGCCAGCAGCCAAGATCCGCCAGGGGTTCATAATTCACCCCTCCACTTT
NA	NA	TRBV19	TRBJ1-1	CASSMGENTEAFF	TGTGCCAGTAGTATGGGAGAGAACACTGAAGCTTTCTTT
NA	NA	TRBV28	TRBJ2-7	CASSPGTRAYEQYF	TGTGCCAGCAGCCCCGGCACGCGGGCCTACGAGCAGTACTTC